Following are 22 T cell receptor beta chains from one sample sequenced in a study of CD8+CD57+ T cells in acquired aplastic anemia. TCR beta VDJ and CDR3 were profiled, and genomic DNA was the template. TCRdb reanalysed the reads using MiXCR and keeps one entry per CDR3 protein. The top ten clones hold roughly 29% of a sample with around 150,000 distinct CDR3 sequences, roughly 50% of them seen once. Whoever was chosen for sequencing had shown CD8+CD57+ cell expansion by flow cytometry. Sequenced: sorted CD4+, CD8+, or CD8+CD57+ T cells (not recorded which) from PBMCs. The receptors come from a human donor with aplastic anemia.

V gene TRBV11-1 combines with J gene TRBJ1-2; tentatively, D is TRBD1 (6 bases). This CDR3 has 16 residues. From germline, CDR1 is SGHAT and CDR2 FQDESV (reference sequence). V lost 3 bases to trimming and J lost 6 bases, with 20 bases between them. The CDR3 coding sequence is TGTGCCAGCAGCTTTTACACAACAGGGACGGTGGATGGCTACACCTTC. Translation: CASSFYTTGTVDGYTF. Variable domain in full (rest from reference TRBV11-1 and TRBJ1-2): EAEVAQSPRYKITEKSQAVAFWCDPISGHATLYWYRQILGQGPELLVQFQDESVVDDSQLPKDRFSAERLKGVDSTLKIQPAELGDSAMYLCASSFYTTGTVDGYTFGSGTRLTVV.

J is TRBJ2-3 and V is TRBV20-1; possibly TRBD1 for D (6 bases). CDR3 length: 15 amino acids. Germline V lookup: CDR1 DFQATT, CDR2 SNEGSKA (reference sequence). The V and J ends lost 3 bases and 4 bases respectively, with 17 bases between them. In DNA, the CDR3 is TGCAGTGCTAGTAGTGGGGGCCCCGGCGCAGATACGCAGTATTTT. Protein sequence: CSASSGGPGADTQYF.

This chain uses TRBV5-1 with TRBJ2-2, with TRBD1 identical over 7 bases. Germline values: CDR1 SGHRS, CDR2 YFSETQ. V dropped 4 bases and J dropped 2; count of bases not matched to a gene: 5. This CDR3 region has 15 residues. The CDR3 region has the DNA TGCGCCAGCAGCACCTGGACAGGAAACACCGGGGAGCTGTTTTTT. Translated: CASSTWTGNTGELFF.

In its sample, this clonotype was seen many times. In DNA form, the CDR3 reads TGCGCCAGCAGCCAGGCCACTAGAGTTGGCACTGAAGCTTTCTTT. Its protein product is CASSQATRVGTEAFF. The chain couples TRBV4-1 to TRBJ1-1; D call uncertain. The CDR3 spans 15 residues. The V end was cut by 3 bases, the J end by 4 bases, with 15 bases between. Germline V lookup: CDR1 MGHRA, CDR2 YSYEKL.

This clonotype was counted ten times or more. This rearrangement joins TRBV7-9 to TRBJ2-3, with D maybe TRBD2 (6 bases). Trimming pared 4 bases from V and 3 bases from J, leaving 17 bases between. CDR3 size: 16 residues. The germline CDR1 and CDR2 sequences are SEHNR and FQNEAQ (reference sequence). The CDR3 DNA sequence: TGTGCCAGCAGCTCCATCCGGACGGCGGGGACAGATACGCAGTATTTT. Protein sequence: CASSSIRTAGTDTQYF.

This chain joins TRBV19 and TRBJ2-5; possible D gene TRBD1, 5 bases. The CDR3 spans 14 residues. The germline V and J ends were trimmed by 2 bases and 4 bases, with 11 bases remaining between them. CDR1 and CDR2 from the germline V gene are LNHDA and SQIVND (reference sequence). CDR3 region: CASSISQGRETQYF. The CDR3 bases are TGTGCCAGTAGTATAAGCCAGGGTCGAGAGACCCAGTACTTC.

This clonotype was seen repeatedly, ten times or more. The V call is TRBV9, the J call TRBJ1-2; tentatively, D is TRBD1 (5 bases). The germline gives CDR1 SGDLS, CDR2 YYNGEE. V dropped 3 bases and J dropped 8 bases, with 17 bases sitting between them. CDR3 length: 14 residues. CDR3 residues: CASSANGGVLGYTF. CDR3 coding DNA: TGTGCCAGCAGCGCCAATGGGGGTGTGTTGGGCTACACCTTC.

The rearrangement links TRBV20-1 to TRBJ1-2; the D is unclear. CDR1 is DFQATT, CDR2 SNEGSKA, per germline (reference sequence). The CDR3 consists of 12 residues. Trimming stripped 3 bases from V and 8 bases from J, with 13 bases between. CDR3 loop: CSASLPRVGYTF. In nucleotides, the CDR3 is TGCAGTGCTAGTCTCCCAAGAGTAGGCTACACCTTC.

At least ten counts were recorded for this clonotype. This rearrangement joins TRBV4-2 to TRBJ1-1, with D possibly TRBD1 on 5 matching bases. This CDR3 spans 14 amino acids. The V and J ends lost 4 bases and 1 base respectively, with 10 bases between them. Germline lookup yields CDR1 LGHNA and CDR2 YNFKEQ. CDR3: CASSLGDANTEAFF. In nucleotides, the CDR3 is TGTGCCAGCAGCCTTGGGGACGCGAACACTGAAGCTTTCTTT.

The J gene is TRBJ2-5, the V gene TRBV5-8; 7 bases map to TRBD2. The germline CDR1 and CDR2 sequences are SGHTS and YDEGEE. Trimming removed 2 bases from V and 9 bases from J; junction bases left unmatched: 4. This CDR3 spans 12 amino acids. CDR3 residues: CASSFGGGAQYF. CDR3 nucleotides: TGTGCCAGCAGCTTTGGGGGGGGGGCCCAGTACTTC.

V gene TRBV10-1 combines with J gene TRBJ2-7; 12 nucleotides match TRBD2. Unmatched junction bases numbered 14, after V lost 5 bases and J lost 9 bases. Germline CDR1 is WNHNN and CDR2 is SYGVQD (reference sequence). This CDR3 spans 16 amino acids. CDR3 amino acids: CASSLRTSGTSHGQYF. The CDR3 bases are TGCGCCAGCAGTCTCAGGACTAGCGGGACATCCCACGGGCAGTACTTC.

The V gene is TRBV9, the J gene TRBJ2-7; D uncertain. The V gene lost 5 bases and the J gene lost 0 bases, with 12 bases spanning the gap. The CDR3 extends over 14 amino acids. Germline assignment: CDR1 SGDLS and CDR2 YYNGEE. The CDR3 DNA is TGTGCCAGCAGTACCAATCGCCCCTCCTACGAGCAGTACTTC. Translated: CASSTNRPSYEQYF. Complete variable domain (other parts from reference TRBV9 and TRBJ2-7): DSGVTQTPKHLITATGQRVTLRCSPRSGDLSVYWYQQSLDQGLQFLIQYYNGEERAKGNILERFSAQQFPDLHSELNLSSLELGDSALYFCASSTNRPSYEQYFGPGTRLTVT.

V is TRBV30 and J is TRBJ2-5, with a weak D call TRBD1 (5 bases). CDR3 length equals 13 residues. The V gene's germline CDR1 is GTSNPN and CDR2 SVGIG (reference sequence). V was pared by 0 bases and J by 5 bases, with 10 bases between. The CDR3 DNA is TGTGCCTGGAGTGTCGCAGGGCGGGAGACCCAGTACTTC. Residues: CAWSVAGRETQYF.

This chain joins TRBV29-1 and TRBJ2-7, with TRBD1 matching 9 bases. After removal of 6 bases from V and 3 bases from J, the junction contained 3 bases not matched to a gene. Germline V gene sequence: CDR1 SQVTM, CDR2 ANQGSEA. The CDR3 loop spans 12 amino acids. The CDR3 bases are TGCAGCGTCGAGGGACAGGGCTACGAGCAGTACTTC. Its translation is CSVEGQGYEQYF.

V and J are TRBV7-9 and TRBJ2-7; possible D gene TRBD1, 5 bases. This CDR3 region has 14 residues. V was shortened by 5 bases and J by 5 bases, with 16 bases between the two germline ends. Germline V gene sequence: CDR1 SEHNR, CDR2 FQNEAQ (reference sequence). CDR3 DNA sequence: TGTGCCAGCAGCCAACGGGCAGGGTTGGACGAGCAGTACTTC. Its translation is CASSQRAGLDEQYF.

Details on this clonotype: Possible read error: a much larger clone is one base away. The chain combines TRBV4-3 with TRBJ1-4; D gene ambiguous. The length of the CDR3 is 16 residues. Germline V gene sequence: CDR1 LGHNA, CDR2 YSLEER. Here the CDR3 reads CASSQEPYPSNEKLVF. The CDR3 DNA sequence: TGCGCCAGCAGCCAAGAGCCCTACCCTTCTAATGAAAAACTGGTTTTT.

J is TRBJ1-3 and V is TRBV10-3, with D possibly being TRBD1 (6 bases). The ends were cut back, 6 bases at V and 4 bases at J, with 16 bases in the middle. The CDR3 sequence is 15 residues long. Germline V lookup: CDR1 ENHRY, CDR2 SYGVKD. CDR3 sequence reads: CAIRDAVGTGNTIYF. The CDR3 DNA is TGTGCCATCAGAGACGCGGTGGGGACAGGAAACACCATATATTTT.

The chain is built from TRBV11-2 and TRBJ2-5; tentatively, D is TRBD1 or TRBD2 (7 bases each). Between the trimmed V and J ends, which lost 3 bases and 4 bases, there was a span of 18 bases. Germline CDR1 SGHAT, CDR2 FQNNGV. This CDR3 region has 16 residues. The CDR3, as DNA: TGTGCCAGCAGCTTCCCAGGGGGGGATCTGGTAGAGACCCAGTACTTC. The encoded protein is CASSFPGGDLVETQYF. The entire variable domain, with the rest obtained from reference TRBV11-2 and TRBJ2-5, is as follows: EAGVAQSPRYKIIEKRQSVAFWCNPISGHATLYWYQQILGQGPKLLIQFQNNGVVDDSQLPKDRFSAERLKGVDSTLKIQPAKLEDSAVYLCASSFPGGDLVETQYFGPGTRLLVL.

This clonotype was seen a few times. The rearrangement links TRBV27 to TRBJ1-1; TRBD1 matches 7 bases. Trimming cost V 9 bases and J 0 bases; bases outside gene matches: 13. The CDR3 length is 16 residues. Germline CDR1 and CDR2: MNHEY and SMNVEV (reference sequence). In DNA form, the CDR3 reads TGTGCCAGGGAGCCTCCGGGACAGCCTATGAACACTGAAGCTTTCTTT. Its protein is CAREPPGQPMNTEAFF.

The V and J genes are TRBV5-1 and TRBJ2-5; tentative D call: TRBD2 (5 bases). Trimming took off 4 bases at V and 2 bases at J, with 12 bases between the two ends. The germline gives CDR1 SGHRS, CDR2 YFSETQ. The length of the CDR3 is 14 residues. CDR3 in DNA: TGCGCCAGCAGCCCCCTAGGGAGTCAAGAGACCCAGTACTTC. This translates into CASSPLGSQETQYF.

The table lists this clonotype with a few counts. The chain is built from TRBV19 and TRBJ2-2; unclear D gene. This CDR3 contains 14 residues. Trimming cost V 5 bases and J 0 bases, with 7 bases left between them. Germline-derived CDR1 and CDR2 are LNHDA and SQIVND (reference sequence). The chain's CDR3 is CASSQKANTGELFF. The CDR3 DNA sequence: TGTGCCAGTAGTCAAAAGGCGAACACCGGGGAGCTGTTTTTT.

A note on this clonotype: A much larger clone lies one base from this, so it may be a read error. The CDR3 nucleotides read TGTGCCAGTAGTATAGAGGAGGGGGCATGGTATGACACTGAAGCTTTCTTT. Translating it yields CASSIEEGAWYDTEAFF. The rearrangement uses TRBV19 and TRBJ1-1; TRBD1 matches 7 bases. Germline-derived CDR1 and CDR2 are LNHDA and SQIVND (reference sequence). Trimming at V came to 0 bases and at J to 3 bases, leaving 10 bases not matched to a gene. The CDR3 has 17 amino acids.